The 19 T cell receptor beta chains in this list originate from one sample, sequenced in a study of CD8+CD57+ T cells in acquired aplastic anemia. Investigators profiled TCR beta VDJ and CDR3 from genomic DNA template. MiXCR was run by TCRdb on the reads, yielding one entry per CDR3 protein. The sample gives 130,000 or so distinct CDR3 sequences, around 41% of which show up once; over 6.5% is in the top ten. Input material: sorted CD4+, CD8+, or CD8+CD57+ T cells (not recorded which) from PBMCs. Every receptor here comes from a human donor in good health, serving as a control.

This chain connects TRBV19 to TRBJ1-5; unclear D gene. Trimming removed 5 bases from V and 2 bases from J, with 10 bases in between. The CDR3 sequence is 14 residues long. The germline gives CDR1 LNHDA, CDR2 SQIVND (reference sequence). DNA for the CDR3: TGTGCCAGTAGTCCTAACTCGGGCAATCAGCCCCAGCATTTT. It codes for CASSPNSGNQPQHF.

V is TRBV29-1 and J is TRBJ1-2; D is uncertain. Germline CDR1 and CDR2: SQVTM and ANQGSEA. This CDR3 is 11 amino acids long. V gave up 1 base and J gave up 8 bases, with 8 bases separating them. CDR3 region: CSVEGREGYTF. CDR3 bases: TGCAGCGTTGAAGGGCGGGAAGGCTACACCTTC.

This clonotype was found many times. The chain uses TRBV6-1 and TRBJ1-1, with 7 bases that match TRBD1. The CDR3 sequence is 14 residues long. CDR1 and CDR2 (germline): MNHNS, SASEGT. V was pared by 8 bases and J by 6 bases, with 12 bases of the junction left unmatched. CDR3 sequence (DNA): TGTGCCAGCCAAGAAACAGGGGCGAGAGCTGAAGCTTTCTTT. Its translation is CASQETGARAEAFF.

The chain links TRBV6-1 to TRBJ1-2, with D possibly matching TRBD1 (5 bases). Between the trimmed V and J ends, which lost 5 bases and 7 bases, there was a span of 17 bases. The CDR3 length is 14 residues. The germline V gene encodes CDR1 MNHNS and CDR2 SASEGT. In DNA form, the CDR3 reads TGTGCCAGCAGTCGAAATCCTCAGGGATCTGGCTACACCTTC. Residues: CASSRNPQGSGYTF.

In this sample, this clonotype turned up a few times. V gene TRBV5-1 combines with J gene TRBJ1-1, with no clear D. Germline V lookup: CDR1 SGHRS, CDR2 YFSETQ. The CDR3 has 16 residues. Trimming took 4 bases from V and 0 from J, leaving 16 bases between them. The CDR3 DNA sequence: TGCGCCAGCAGCCAATGGACTGGACCCTTGAACACTGAAGCTTTCTTT. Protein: CASSQWTGPLNTEAFF.

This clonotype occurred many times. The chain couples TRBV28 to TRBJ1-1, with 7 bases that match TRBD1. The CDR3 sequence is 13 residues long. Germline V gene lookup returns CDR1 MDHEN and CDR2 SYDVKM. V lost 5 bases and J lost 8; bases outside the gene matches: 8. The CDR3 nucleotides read TGTGCCAGCAGTCTGGACAGGCTAAAGGAAGCTTTCTTT. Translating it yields CASSLDRLKEAFF.

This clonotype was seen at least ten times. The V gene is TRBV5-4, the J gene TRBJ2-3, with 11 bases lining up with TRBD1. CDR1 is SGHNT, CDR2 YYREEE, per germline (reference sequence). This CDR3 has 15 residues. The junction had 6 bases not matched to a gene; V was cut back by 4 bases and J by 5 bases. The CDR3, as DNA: TGTGCCAGCAGCGCGGACAGGGGGCAAAGAGATACGCAGTATTTT. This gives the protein CASSADRGQRDTQYF.

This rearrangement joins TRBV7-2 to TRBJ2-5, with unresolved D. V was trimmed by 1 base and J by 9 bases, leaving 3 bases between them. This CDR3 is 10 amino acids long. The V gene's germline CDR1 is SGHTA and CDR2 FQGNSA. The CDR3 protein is CASSLDSQYF. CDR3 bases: TGTGCCAGCAGCTTAGATTCCCAGTACTTC.

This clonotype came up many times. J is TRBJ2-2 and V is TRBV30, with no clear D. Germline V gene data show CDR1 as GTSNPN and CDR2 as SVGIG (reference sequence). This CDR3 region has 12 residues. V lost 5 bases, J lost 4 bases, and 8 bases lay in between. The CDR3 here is CAWGPRTGELFF. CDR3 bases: TGTGCCTGGGGACCACGCACCGGGGAGCTGTTTTTT.

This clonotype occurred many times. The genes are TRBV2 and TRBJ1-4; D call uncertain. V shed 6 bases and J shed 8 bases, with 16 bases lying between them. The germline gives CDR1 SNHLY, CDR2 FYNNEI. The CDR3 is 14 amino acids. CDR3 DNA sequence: TGTGCCAGCAGATCACACAACGGAGGCGAAAAACTGTTTTTT. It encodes CASRSHNGGEKLFF.

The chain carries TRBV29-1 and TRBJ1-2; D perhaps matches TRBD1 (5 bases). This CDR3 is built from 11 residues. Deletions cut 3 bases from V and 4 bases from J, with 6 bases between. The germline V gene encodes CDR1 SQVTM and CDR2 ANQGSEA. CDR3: CSVDGGYGYTF. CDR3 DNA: TGCAGCGTTGATGGGGGCTATGGCTACACCTTC.

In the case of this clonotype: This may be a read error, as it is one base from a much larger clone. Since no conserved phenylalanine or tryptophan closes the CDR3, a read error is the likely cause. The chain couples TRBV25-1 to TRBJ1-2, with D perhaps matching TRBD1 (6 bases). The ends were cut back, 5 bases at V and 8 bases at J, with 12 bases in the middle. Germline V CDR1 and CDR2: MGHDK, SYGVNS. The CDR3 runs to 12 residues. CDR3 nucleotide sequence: TGTGCCAGCAGTACAGGGTCCCTCGGCTACACCCTC. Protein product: CASSTGSLGYTL.

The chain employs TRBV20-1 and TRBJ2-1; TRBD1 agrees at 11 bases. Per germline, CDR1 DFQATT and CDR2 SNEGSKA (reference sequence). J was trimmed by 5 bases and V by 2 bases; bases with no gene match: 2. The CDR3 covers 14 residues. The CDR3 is CSARKGQGDNEQFF. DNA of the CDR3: TGCAGTGCTAGAAAGGGACAGGGGGACAATGAGCAGTTCTTC.

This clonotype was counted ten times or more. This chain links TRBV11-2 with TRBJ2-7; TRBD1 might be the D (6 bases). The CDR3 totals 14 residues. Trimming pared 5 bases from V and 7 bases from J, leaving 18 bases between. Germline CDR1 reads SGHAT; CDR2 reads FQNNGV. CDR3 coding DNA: TGTGCCAGCAGCACCGCGCAGGGGCTAGGGGAGCAGTACTTC. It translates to CASSTAQGLGEQYF.

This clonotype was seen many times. The CDR3 DNA reads as TGTGCCAGCAGCTTAGATGGACTAGCGGGAGGGCCGAAAGATACGCAGTATTTT. It specifies CASSLDGLAGGPKDTQYF. The chain uses TRBV11-2 and TRBJ2-3; the match to TRBD2 covers 15 bases. CDR1 and CDR2 from the germline V gene are SGHAT and FQNNGV. V shed 0 bases, J shed 5 bases, and the junction held 6 bases outside the gene matches. CDR3 size: 18 residues.

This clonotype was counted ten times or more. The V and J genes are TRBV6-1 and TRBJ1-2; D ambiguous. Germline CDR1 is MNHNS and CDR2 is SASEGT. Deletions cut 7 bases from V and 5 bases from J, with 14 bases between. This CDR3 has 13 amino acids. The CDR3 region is CASTPRGVYGYTF. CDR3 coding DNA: TGTGCCAGCACCCCAAGAGGAGTATATGGCTACACCTTC.

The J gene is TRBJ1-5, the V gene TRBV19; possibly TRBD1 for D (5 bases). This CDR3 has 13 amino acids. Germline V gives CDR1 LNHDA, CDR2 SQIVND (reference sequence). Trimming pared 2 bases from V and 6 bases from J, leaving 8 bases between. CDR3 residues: CASSIWGGQPQHF. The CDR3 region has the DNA TGTGCCAGTAGTATATGGGGGGGTCAGCCCCAGCATTTT.

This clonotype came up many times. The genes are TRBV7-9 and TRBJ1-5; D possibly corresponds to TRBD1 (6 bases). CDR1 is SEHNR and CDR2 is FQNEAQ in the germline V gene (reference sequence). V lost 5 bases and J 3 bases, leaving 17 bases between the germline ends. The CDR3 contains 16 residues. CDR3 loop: CASSRGLSGTNQPQHF. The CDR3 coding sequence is TGTGCCAGCAGCCGGGGGCTTTCGGGGACCAATCAGCCCCAGCATTTT.

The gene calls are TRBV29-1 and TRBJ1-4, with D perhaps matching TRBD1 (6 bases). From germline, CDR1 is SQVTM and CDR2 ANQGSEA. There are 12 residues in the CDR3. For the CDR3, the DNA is TGCTCCGCCCAGGGGCTTAATGAAAAACTGTTTTTT. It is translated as CSAQGLNEKLFF.